A single sample gave rise to the 14 T cell receptor beta chains below, sequenced in a study of T cell repertoires in cytomegalovirus infection. One entry per CDR3 protein, called by TCRdb with MiXCR from the reads. The sample contains hundreds of thousands of distinct CDR3 sequences, 18% of which appear only once. The specimen sequenced was PBMCs. All receptors derive from a human donor in good health (CMV status not recorded). Some clones in this sample may be carry-over from other donors' samples.

In its sample, this clonotype was seen a few times. CDR3 loop: CASSPPDSYEQYF. The CDR3 DNA follows: TGTGCCAGCAGCCCCCCCGACTCCTACGAGCAGTACTTC. V and J are TRBV5-4 and TRBJ2-7; no clear D gene. Germline lookup yields CDR1 SGHNT and CDR2 YYREEE (reference sequence). The CDR3 length is 13 residues. Between the trimmed V and J ends, which lost 4 bases and 0 bases, there was a span of 8 bases.

This clonotype was recorded many times. The V call is TRBV7-2, the J call TRBJ2-3; 14 bases line up with TRBD2. This CDR3 comprises 17 residues. The V gene end was trimmed by 1 base and the J gene end by 5 bases; junction bases not matched to a gene: 5. CDR1 is SGHTA and CDR2 is FQGNSA in the germline V gene. This chain's CDR3 is CASSLVGGLAGGDTQYF. The CDR3 nucleotides are TGTGCCAGCAGCTTAGTGGGTGGACTAGCGGGGGGAGATACGCAGTATTTT. The variable domain in full, completed from reference TRBV7-2 and TRBJ2-3, reads GAGVSQSPSNKVTEKGKDVELRCDPISGHTALYWYRQSLGQGLEFLIYFQGNSAPDKSGLPSDRFSAERTGGSVSTLTIQRTQQEDSAVYLCASSLVGGLAGGDTQYFGPGTRLTVL.

This clonotype was picked up many times. The chain couples TRBV7-2 to TRBJ2-5, with 11 bases fitting TRBD2. This CDR3 spans 16 amino acids. J lost 6 bases, V lost 4 bases, and 10 bases had no gene match. In germline, CDR1 is SGHTA, CDR2 FQGNSA. The CDR3 sequence: CASSYGTSGGGKTQYF. As DNA, the CDR3 is TGTGCCAGCAGCTACGGGACTAGCGGAGGGGGGAAGACCCAGTACTTC. The whole variable domain, remainder taken from reference TRBV7-2 and TRBJ2-5, is GAGVSQSPSNKVTEKGKDVELRCDPISGHTALYWYRQSLGQGLEFLIYFQGNSAPDKSGLPSDRFSAERTGGSVSTLTIQRTQQEDSAVYLCASSYGTSGGGKTQYFGPGTRLLVL.

The J gene is TRBJ1-1, the V gene TRBV5-6; TRBD1 aligns across 9 bases. The ends lost 0 bases at V and 6 bases at J; junction bases unmatched: 6. The CDR3 consists of 15 residues. Germline V gene lookup returns CDR1 SGHDT and CDR2 YYEEEE. The CDR3 protein is CASSLGDRDIPEAFF. CDR3 in DNA: TGTGCCAGCAGCTTGGGGGACAGGGATATCCCTGAAGCTTTCTTT.

The V call is TRBV6-2 or TRBV6-3, the J call TRBJ1-4; the D gene is possibly TRBD1 (5 bases). Trimming took 0 bases from V and 5 from J, leaving 10 bases between them. The CDR3 is 15 amino acids. Germline V gene data show CDR1 as MNHEY and CDR2 as SVGEGT. CDR3: CASSYSPGSNEKLFF. In nucleotides, the CDR3 is TGTGCCAGCAGTTACTCCCCAGGGTCGAATGAAAAACTGTTTTTT.

This clonotype turned up a few times. V is TRBV20-1 and J is TRBJ2-1; D not resolved. With 2 bases removed from V and 3 bases from J, the gap between germline ends came to 11 bases. CDR1 is DFQATT and CDR2 is SNEGSKA in the germline V gene (reference sequence). The CDR3 contains 14 residues. CDR3 nucleotides: TGCAGTGCTAGAAGTAGGTCCTTCTACAATGAGCAGTTCTTC. Translating gives CSARSRSFYNEQFF.

The V gene is TRBV20-1, the J gene TRBJ2-1; 8 bases line up with TRBD2. CDR3 size: 13 residues. The germline V gene encodes CDR1 DFQATT and CDR2 SNEGSKA (reference sequence). The CDR3 loop reads CSAGGRTNNEQFF. As DNA, the CDR3 is TGCAGCGCGGGGGGCAGGACAAACAATGAGCAGTTCTTC.

This clonotype was counted only a few times. The chain is built from TRBV20-1 and TRBJ1-1; no firm D call. CDR3 length equals 11 residues. Deletions cut 6 bases from V and 3 bases from J, with 8 bases between. The germline CDR1 and CDR2 sequences are DFQATT and SNEGSKA (reference sequence). The CDR3 bases are TGCAGTGCAGCGGCTGACACTGAAGCTTTCTTT. Protein product: CSAAADTEAFF.

The chain combines TRBV18 with TRBJ2-3; D is unresolved. Trimming removed 3 bases from V and 2 bases from J, with 6 bases in between. The V gene's germline CDR1 is KGHSH and CDR2 LQKENI. This CDR3 has 13 residues. Written as DNA, the CDR3 is TGTGCCAGCTCACCCCTCGACACAGATACGCAGTATTTT. This gives the protein CASSPLDTDTQYF.

This clonotype was detected only a few times. The genes are TRBV2 and TRBJ2-1, with 11 bases lining up with TRBD2. This CDR3 comprises 15 residues. The V gene's germline CDR1 is SNHLY and CDR2 FYNNEI. V shed 6 bases and J 4 bases; nucleotides not matched to a gene: 5. The CDR3 DNA follows: TGTGCCAGCAGAATAGGGACTAGCGGTTACAATGAGCAGTTCTTC. It encodes CASRIGTSGYNEQFF. Drawing the rest from reference TRBV2 and TRBJ2-1, the complete variable domain is EPEVTQTPSHQVTQMGQEVILRCVPISNHLYFYWYRQILGQKVEFLVSFYNNEISEKSEIFDDQFSVERPDGSNFTLKIRSTKLEDSAMYFCASRIGTSGYNEQFFGPGTRLTVL.

This clonotype occurred many times. The CDR3 DNA follows: TGTGCCAGCAGCTTACTGCGGGATTGGACCACAGATACGCAGTATTTT. It specifies CASSLLRDWTTDTQYF. This chain joins TRBV7-2 and TRBJ2-3; a possible D gene is TRBD2 (6 bases). The V and J ends lost 2 bases and 2 bases respectively, with 14 bases between them. The germline CDR1 and CDR2 sequences are SGHTA and FQGNSA. This CDR3 has 16 amino acids.

This clonotype has ten or more counts. The chain joins TRBV10-3 to TRBJ2-7; 10 positions agree with TRBD1. V dropped 7 bases and J dropped 4; count of bases not matched to a gene: 7. The CDR3 has 14 residues. Germline V gene lookup returns CDR1 ENHRY and CDR2 SYGVKD. The CDR3 region is CAITEGDRGYEQYF. The CDR3 region has the DNA TGTGCCATCACCGAAGGGGACAGGGGTTACGAGCAGTACTTC.

This clonotype was observed a few times. V is TRBV5-1 and J is TRBJ2-5; 10 bases line up with TRBD1. V lost 3 bases, J lost 4 bases, and 6 bases stayed unmatched. Per the germline V gene, CDR1 is SGHRS and CDR2 is YFSETQ. There are 15 residues in the CDR3. CDR3 sequence reads: CASSYPGQGRETQYF. The CDR3 DNA follows: TGCGCCAGCAGCTATCCGGGACAGGGGAGAGAGACCCAGTACTTC.

The genes are TRBV6-1 and TRBJ2-7; 8 nucleotides line up with TRBD2. The length of the CDR3 is 16 residues. The germline V gene encodes CDR1 MNHNS and CDR2 SASEGT. V trimming: 6 bases; J trimming: 2 bases; junction bases outside the gene matches: 12. The DNA for the CDR3 is TGTGCCAGCAGCTTGAACGAGGCGGGAGGCCCCTACGAGCAGTACTTC. It is translated as CASSLNEAGGPYEQYF.